The 25 T cell receptor beta chains in this list originate from one sample, sequenced in a study of OX40 agonist ivuxolimab in advanced cancers. Only in-frame clones appear in the TCRdb table, and some are missing; sequencing was by immunoSEQ multiplex PCR. This sample has tens of thousands of clones, with about nine tenths found just once. The input for sequencing was CD4+ or CD8+ T cells sorted from blood, taken in a trial of the OX40 agonist ivuxolimab. The source of these receptors is an adult with an advanced solid tumor such as melanoma, head and neck, liver or kidney cancer.

The chain uses TRBV29-1 and TRBJ2-7; D is tentatively TRBD1 or TRBD2 (5 bases each). The germline V gene has CDR1 SQVTM and CDR2 ANQGSEA. The V end lost 6 bases, the J end lost 1 base, and 13 bases lay between the germline ends. The CDR3 runs to 13 residues. This CDR3 is CSVSPGGSYEQYF. CDR3 nucleotide sequence: TGCAGCGTCTCACCTGGGGGATCCTACGAGCAGTACTTC.

The gene calls are TRBV5-6 and TRBJ2-2; 7 nucleotides agree with TRBD1. V gave up 4 bases and J gave up 11 bases; unmatched junction bases: 5. The CDR3 spans 12 residues. Per germline, CDR1 SGHDT and CDR2 YYEEEE. This CDR3 is CASSKWTGELFF. For the CDR3, the DNA is TGTGCCAGCAGCAAATGGACAGGAGAGCTGTTTTTT.

The rearrangement links TRBV2 to TRBJ2-4; 8 bases are shared with TRBD2. This CDR3 has 15 amino acids. The germline CDR1 and CDR2 sequences are SNHLY and FYNNEI. J was trimmed by 4 bases and V by 1 base; bases with no gene match: 3. The DNA for the CDR3 is TGTGCCAGCAGTGAAGGAGGCGGGGGGAAAAACATTCAGTACTTC. Translation: CASSEGGGGKNIQYF.

The chain has TRBV5-1 and TRBJ1-1, with D possibly being TRBD1 (5 bases). Looked up from germline, CDR1 is SGHRS and CDR2 is YFSETQ. Trimming took 4 bases from V and 2 from J, leaving 18 bases between them. The CDR3 length is 16 residues. The CDR3 DNA follows: TGCGCCAGCAGCCCCGGGCTGGGGACCATAAACACTGAAGCTTTCTTT. Its protein product is CASSPGLGTINTEAFF.

The gene calls are TRBV19 and TRBJ1-6, with D hard to call. The CDR3 loop spans 15 amino acids. The ends were cut back, 3 bases at V and 8 bases at J, with 14 bases in the middle. Per germline, CDR1 LNHDA and CDR2 SQIVND (reference sequence). CDR3 in amino acids: CASSILHSWDSPLHF. In nucleotides, the CDR3 is TGTGCCAGTAGTATCCTCCATAGTTGGGATTCACCCCTCCACTTT.

This clone was observed once. The chain joins TRBV2 to TRBJ1-5; D not resolved. CDR1 and CDR2 from the germline V gene are SNHLY and FYNNEI. Trimming stripped 7 bases from V and 1 base from J, with 11 bases between. There are 14 residues in the CDR3. Here the CDR3 reads CASTTDASNQPQHF. The CDR3 DNA follows: TGTGCCAGCACGACGGACGCGAGCAATCAGCCCCAGCATTTT.

In the case of this clone: The junction does not match germline at one end; this may be a read error. This sequence joins TRBV6-5 and TRBJ2-1; 8 bases agree with TRBD2. Germline CDR1 MNHEY, CDR2 SVGAGI. This CDR3 is built from 14 residues. The CDR3 DNA sequence: TGTGCCAGCAGTCCGGGACTAGTCTACAATGAACAGTTCTTC. It specifies CASSPGLVYNEQFF.

This CDR3 is CASSLSGRVGEQFF. CDR3 coding DNA: TGTGCCAGCAGTTTATCGGGCAGAGTGGGTGAGCAGTTCTTC. The rearrangement links TRBV27 to TRBJ2-1; D call uncertain. Germline V gene sequence: CDR1 MNHEY, CDR2 SMNVEV (reference sequence). The CDR3 is 14 amino acids. Trimming took 0 bases from V and 9 from J, leaving 12 bases between them.

This clone has just one count. The rearrangement uses TRBV11-2 and TRBJ1-6; D is perhaps TRBD1 (6 bases). The germline gives CDR1 SGHAT, CDR2 FQNNGV. The V gene lost 5 bases and the J gene lost 10 bases, with 18 bases spanning the gap. The CDR3 contains 15 residues. CDR3 nucleotide sequence: TGTGCCAGCAGCGGCGGGGACATCCTTTGGTCACCCCTCCACTTT. Translation: CASSGGDILWSPLHF.

This rearrangement joins TRBV6-6 to TRBJ1-5; 7 bases line up with TRBD1. This CDR3 contains 14 residues. The ends lost 7 bases at V and 4 bases at J; junction bases unmatched: 7. The germline V gene has CDR1 MNHNY and CDR2 SVGAGI (reference sequence). CDR3 residues: CASTQWDSNQPQHF. The CDR3, as DNA: TGTGCCAGCACTCAGTGGGACAGTAATCAGCCCCAGCATTTT.

This chain links TRBV10-2 with TRBJ2-5; unclear D gene. The CDR3 contains 13 residues. V lost 0 bases and J 5 bases, leaving 7 bases between the germline ends. Germline-derived CDR1 and CDR2 are WSHSY and SAAADI. The CDR3 coding sequence is TGCGCCAGCAGTGAGTCCGGACCGGAGACCCAGTACTTC. Translated: CASSESGPETQYF.

The V call is TRBV6-6, the J call TRBJ1-2, with D unresolved. The V end lost 6 bases, the J end lost 5 bases, and 10 bases lay between the germline ends. Germline CDR1 reads MNHNY; CDR2 reads SVGAGI (reference sequence). This CDR3 region has 12 residues. The CDR3 bases are TGTGCCAGCAGCCCCGAGGGATATGGCTACACCTTC. Translating gives CASSPEGYGYTF.

This clone has just a few counts. The rearrangement links TRBV5-1 to TRBJ1-4, with D unclear. Trimming took off 3 bases at V and 1 base at J, with 10 bases between the two ends. CDR1 is SGHRS, CDR2 YFSETQ, per germline. CDR3 length equals 15 residues. The CDR3 reads CASSSPSGTNEKLFF. The CDR3 nucleotides read TGCGCCAGCAGCTCCCCTAGTGGAACTAATGAAAAACTGTTTTTT.

This sequence joins TRBV10-3 and TRBJ1-6; D gene ambiguous. Germline V gene data show CDR1 as ENHRY and CDR2 as SYGVKD. This CDR3 spans 14 amino acids. V lost 11 bases, J lost 5 bases, and 16 bases lay in between. CDR3 loop: CAAGPGLNNSPLHF. CDR3 nucleotides: TGTGCCGCGGGCCCCGGCCTTAATAATTCACCCCTCCACTTT.

The J gene is TRBJ2-3, the V gene TRBV7-3; D gene ambiguous. The CDR3 sequence is 15 residues long. V lost 2 bases and J 0 bases, leaving 9 bases between the germline ends. From germline, CDR1 is SGHTA and CDR2 FQGTGA. The CDR3: CASSLDNLSTDTQYF. The CDR3 DNA follows: TGTGCCAGCAGCTTAGATAACTTAAGCACAGATACGCAGTATTTT.

V is TRBV5-6 and J is TRBJ1-2; TRBD1 matches at 9 bases. The germline V gene encodes CDR1 SGHDT and CDR2 YYEEEE. J was trimmed by 5 bases and V by 4 bases; bases with no gene match: 9. This CDR3 spans 15 amino acids. The CDR3 region is CASSVRDRDIYGYTF. In DNA form, the CDR3 reads TGTGCCAGCAGCGTCCGGGACAGGGATATATATGGCTACACCTTC.

This chain links TRBV6-1 with TRBJ2-7; 9 nucleotides match TRBD1. CDR1 MNHNS and CDR2 SASEGT come from the germline V gene. J was trimmed by 2 bases and V by 9 bases; bases with no gene match: 11. The CDR3 runs 15 residues. The CDR3 DNA is TGTGCCAGGAGAACGCCGGGACAGGGCGCCTACGAGCAGTACTTC. Its protein is CARRTPGQGAYEQYF.

The chain joins TRBV18 to TRBJ1-4; D unresolved. The length of the CDR3 is 16 residues. Trimming took 0 bases from V and 3 from J, leaving 11 bases between them. CDR1 is KGHSH, CDR2 LQKENI, per germline. CDR3 sequence (DNA): TGTGCCAGCTCACCACCGCGGCCCGGGGCTAATGAAAAACTGTTTTTT. Its translation is CASSPPRPGANEKLFF.

This clone turned up a few times. The V call is TRBV19, the J call TRBJ1-1, with 10 bases lining up with TRBD1. V shed 3 bases and J 0 bases; nucleotides not matched to a gene: 7. CDR1 is LNHDA, CDR2 SQIVND, per germline (reference sequence). The CDR3 has 17 amino acids. The CDR3 is CASSIKGQGVMNTEAFF. DNA of the CDR3: TGTGCCAGTAGTATTAAAGGACAGGGGGTCATGAACACTGAAGCTTTCTTT.

This clone occurred once. The chain recombines TRBV5-4 with TRBJ1-2; 7 bases line up with TRBD1. Germline lookup yields CDR1 SGHNT and CDR2 YYREEE (reference sequence). This CDR3 has 16 amino acids. With V trimmed by 3 bases and J by 4 bases, 12 bases remained unmatched. CDR3 coding DNA: TGTGCCAGCAGCTCACCTCAAAGACAGGGATTCTATGGCTACACCTTC. It specifies CASSSPQRQGFYGYTF.

The chain combines TRBV28 with TRBJ1-2; the match to TRBD1 covers 10 bases. CDR3 size: 15 residues. Germline V gene data show CDR1 as MDHEN and CDR2 as SYDVKM. Trimming cost V 5 bases and J 3 bases; bases outside gene matches: 6. The CDR3 protein is CASSGSGTGDYGYTF. The CDR3 DNA sequence: TGTGCCAGCAGTGGCTCCGGGACAGGGGACTATGGCTACACCTTC.

The chain combines TRBV6-1 with TRBJ2-5; D not resolved. Germline CDR1 reads MNHNS; CDR2 reads SASEGT. V lost 7 bases and J lost 2, with 8 bases in between. This CDR3 region has 12 residues. CDR3 in DNA: TGTGCCAGCAAGACTCAACAAGAGACCCAGTACTTC. It encodes CASKTQQETQYF.

The rearrangement uses TRBV2 and TRBJ2-2; D possibly corresponds to TRBD2 (5 bases). Trimming left V 7 bases short and J 4 bases short, with 13 bases between. The germline V gene encodes CDR1 SNHLY and CDR2 FYNNEI. The CDR3 sequence is 14 residues long. The CDR3 here is CASISESGTGELFF. The CDR3 DNA reads as TGTGCCAGCATCTCCGAAAGCGGCACCGGGGAGCTGTTTTTT.

The V call is TRBV5-1, the J call TRBJ1-2; tentative D call: TRBD1 (5 bases). CDR3 length: 15 residues. Germline loops: CDR1 SGHRS, CDR2 YFSETQ. V lost 4 bases and J 2 bases, leaving 15 bases between the germline ends. The CDR3 spells CASSTGRQSNYGYTF. The CDR3 DNA reads as TGCGCCAGCAGCACGGGACGCCAAAGCAACTATGGCTACACCTTC.

The chain joins TRBV2 to TRBJ2-5; unclear D gene. The CDR3 extends over 15 amino acids. Trimming left V 4 bases short and J 2 bases short, with 14 bases between. Germline CDR1 SNHLY, CDR2 FYNNEI. Here the CDR3 reads CASSVSPSPQETQYF. The CDR3 DNA follows: TGTGCCAGCAGTGTATCGCCCTCCCCTCAAGAGACCCAGTACTTC. Variable domain in full (rest from reference TRBV2 and TRBJ2-5): EPEVTQTPSHQVTQMGQEVILRCVPISNHLYFYWYRQILGQKVEFLVSFYNNEISEKSEIFDDQFSVERPDGSNFTLKIRSTKLEDSAMYFCASSVSPSPQETQYFGPGTRLLVL.